This TCR beta chain was observed in a study of T cells after yellow fever vaccination. Only a few counts were recorded for this clonotype. Between the trimmed V and J ends, which lost 1 base and 5 bases, there was a span of 20 bases. This CDR3 has 16 residues. Germline lookup yields CDR1 DFQATT and CDR2 SNEGSKA (reference sequence). TCRdb re-called the 5' RACE reads with MiXCR, one entry per CDR3 protein. The table has some 350,000 distinct CDR3 sequences, roughly 12% seen once. This TCR came from a man younger than 35 who received the YFV17D yellow fever vaccine. Sequences were derived from PBMCs, sampled on the day of the first yellow fever vaccination. The chain has TRBV20-1 and TRBJ1-1, with D perhaps TRBD1 (5 bases). CDR3 protein: CSARASAGDAGTEAFF. For the CDR3, the DNA is TGCAGTGCTAGAGCGAGTGCCGGGGACGCTGGGACTGAAGCTTTCTTT.